Below are 10 T cell receptor beta chains sequenced from a single sample in a study of read filtering for tumor transcriptome and immune sequencing. From roughly 0.4 ug of RNA, a library with molecular barcoded alpha/delta and beta/gamma adaptors was made. TCRdb reanalysed the reads using MiXCR and keeps one entry per CDR3 protein. The sample has over 35,000 distinct CDR3 sequences; 13% are singletons. Sequenced input: a population of CD138-negative cells sorted from bone marrow. The origin of the receptors is a donor at least 40 years old with multiple myeloma.

This clonotype was detected many times. The genes are TRBV7-2 and TRBJ2-3; D is undetermined. Germline-derived CDR1 and CDR2 are SGHTA and FQGNSA. Trimming took 3 bases from V and 2 from J, leaving 3 bases between them. The CDR3 is 12 amino acids. The CDR3 here is CASSFYTDTQYF. CDR3 DNA: TGTGCCAGCAGCTTTTACACAGATACGCAGTATTTT.

This sequence joins TRBV5-1 and TRBJ1-1; 8 nucleotides line up with TRBD1. The V gene's germline CDR1 is SGHRS and CDR2 YFSETQ. The CDR3 is 15 residues long. The ends lost 3 bases at V and 0 bases at J; junction bases unmatched: 4. CDR3 sequence reads: CASSSDRAMNTEAFF. CDR3 sequence (DNA): TGCGCCAGCAGCTCGGACAGGGCAATGAACACTGAAGCTTTCTTT.

This clonotype has a count of ten or more. V is TRBV29-1 and J is TRBJ2-5; the match to TRBD1 covers 7 bases. J was trimmed by 5 bases and V by 6 bases; bases with no gene match: 9. The CDR3 covers 13 residues. CDR1 is SQVTM and CDR2 is ANQGSEA in the germline V gene. The CDR3 loop reads CSVARTGKETQYF. DNA for the CDR3: TGCAGCGTCGCCAGGACAGGCAAGGAGACCCAGTACTTC. The variable domain in full, completed from reference TRBV29-1 and TRBJ2-5, reads SAVISQKPSRDICQRGTSLTIQCQVDSQVTMMFWYRQQPGQSLTLIATANQGSEATYESGFVIDKFPISRPNLTFSTLTVSNMSPEDSSIYLCSVARTGKETQYFGPGTRLLVL.

This clonotype was observed at least ten times. The chain carries TRBV20-1 and TRBJ2-1; 7 bases agree with TRBD1. Germline CDR1 is DFQATT and CDR2 is SNEGSKA (reference sequence). V lost 5 bases to trimming and J lost 11 bases; unmatched junction nucleotides: 9. This CDR3 has 12 residues. The CDR3 protein is CSAAITGVKQFF. The CDR3 DNA is TGCAGTGCTGCTATAACAGGGGTGAAGCAGTTCTTC.

The chain joins TRBV12-3 or TRBV12-4 to TRBJ2-5, with D tentatively TRBD2 (6 bases). This CDR3 contains 15 residues. V was cut by 1 base and J by 1 base, with 10 bases left in between. CDR3: CASSLVGTLQETQYF. DNA of the CDR3: TGTGCCAGCAGTTTAGTTGGGACTCTCCAAGAGACCCAGTACTTC.

This clonotype has ten or more counts. The chain carries TRBV12-3 or TRBV12-4 and TRBJ2-2; 9 positions agree with TRBD1. The CDR3 extends over 15 amino acids. After removal of 5 bases from V and 5 bases from J, the junction contained 6 bases not matched to a gene. As DNA, the CDR3 is TGTGCCAGCAGTCCAGGACAGGGGTATACCGGGGAGCTGTTTTTT. It translates to CASSPGQGYTGELFF.

In its sample, this clonotype was seen many times. The genes are TRBV19 and TRBJ2-1, with 8 bases identical to TRBD1. The length of the CDR3 is 15 residues. Germline loops: CDR1 LNHDA, CDR2 SQIVND (reference sequence). V shed 3 bases and J 2 bases; nucleotides not matched to a gene: 3. The CDR3: CASSILGQAYNEQFF. The CDR3 DNA follows: TGTGCCAGTAGTATCCTGGGACAGGCCTACAATGAGCAGTTCTTC.

The J gene is TRBJ2-7, the V gene TRBV6-5, with D tentatively TRBD1 (5 bases). Trimming took 2 bases from V and 2 from J, leaving 16 bases between them. Germline V gene sequence: CDR1 MNHEY, CDR2 SVGAGI. The CDR3 is 16 amino acids. The CDR3 nucleotides are TGTGCCAGCAGTTACGTTTCTATGTCGGACACCTACGAGCAGTACTTC. Translation: CASSYVSMSDTYEQYF.

A word on this clonotype: Given a far larger clone just one base away, this is likely a sequencing read error. The CDR3 sequence: CASSYPTSGSTYGQYF. The CDR3 region has the DNA TGTGCCAGCAGCTACCCGACTAGCGGGAGTACATACGGGCAGTACTTC. The chain employs TRBV7-2 and TRBJ2-4; TRBD2 matches at 12 bases. Germline V gives CDR1 SGHTA, CDR2 FQGNSA. This CDR3 is built from 16 residues. Losses at the gene ends were 4 bases for V and 13 bases for J; bases not matched to a gene: 14.

This clonotype was seen repeatedly, ten times or more. The rearrangement links TRBV20-1 to TRBJ2-3; 12 nucleotides align to TRBD2. This CDR3 has 14 amino acids. From germline, CDR1 is DFQATT and CDR2 SNEGSKA (reference sequence). Germline trimming cut 5 bases from V and 3 bases from J; bases unmatched to any gene: 3. This chain's CDR3 is CSAGLAGSTDTQYF. The CDR3 nucleotides read TGCAGTGCTGGACTAGCGGGAAGTACAGATACGCAGTATTTT.